Sequencing of this T cell receptor beta chain was carried out in a study of blood T cell repertoires in COVID-19. Study-level background: In each case, the material was cDNA or gDNA derived from T cells, B-cell-depleted T cells, or PBMCs.

Before being deemed recovered, Cohort 3 donors had two negative PCRs, clearance, or symptom resolution. Generated by immunoSEQ multiplex PCR, the TCRdb table keeps only in-frame clones and is missing some. The repertoire holds over 400,000 clones, with 88% as singletons. The sample consisted of PBMCs or T cells enriched from blood (not recorded which). This clonotype was sampled from an older woman who had recovered from COVID-19.

CDR3 loop: CASSRGLPGQGASDTQYF. The CDR3 nucleotides are TGTGCCAGTAGTCGTGGTTTACCGGGACAGGGGGCATCAGATACGCAGTATTTT. The V and J genes are TRBV19 and TRBJ2-3; 12 bases line up with TRBD1. The germline gives CDR1 LNHDA, CDR2 SQIVND (reference sequence). CDR3 length: 18 amino acids. Trimming at V came to 5 bases and at J to 4 bases, leaving 13 bases not matched to a gene.